This T cell receptor (beta chain) came from a study of blood T cell repertoires in COVID-19. The overall study: Acute and convalescent COVID-19 samples came from the United States, Italy and Spain.

The assay was immunoSEQ multiplex PCR, and TCRdb's table has in-frame clones only and misses some. Among approximately 260,000 clones, roughly 89% were seen once, and the ten largest hold about 4.5%. In germline, CDR1 is KGHSH, CDR2 LQKENI. Trimming left V 4 bases short and J 12 bases short, with 21 bases between. The CDR3 has 14 residues. The rearrangement joins TRBV18 to TRBJ1-1; D might be TRBD1 (6 bases). The sequence derives from a woman aged 40 to 50 who had recovered from COVID-19. Sequencing was carried out using peripheral blood. CDR3 in amino acids: CASSLFKTDSVPFF. The CDR3, as DNA: TGTGCCAGCTCACTCTTCAAGACGGACAGTGTTCCTTTCTTT.